What follows are 15 T cell receptor beta chains derived from one specimen sequenced in a study of fetal regulatory T cell absence and autoimmunity. Clones were sequenced by immunoSEQ multiplex PCR, and TCRdb holds only the in-frame ones, with some missing. The profile shows some 46,000 clones, roughly 83% of them singletons. Input material: cord blood. The receptors derive from a newborn boy with IPEX syndrome.

The chain employs TRBV6-1 and TRBJ1-1; TRBD1 agrees at 9 bases. Germline V gene lookup returns CDR1 MNHNS and CDR2 SASEGT. Trimming at V came to 8 bases and at J to 0 bases, leaving 1 base not matched to a gene. This CDR3 contains 13 residues. The CDR3 DNA follows: TGTGCCAGCGGGGACAGGGTGAACACTGAAGCTTTCTTT. This translates into CASGDRVNTEAFF.

The V and J genes are TRBV10-3 and TRBJ2-3; 12 nucleotides agree with TRBD2. The ends lost 0 bases at V and 2 bases at J; junction bases unmatched: 3. CDR1 is ENHRY, CDR2 SYGVKD, per germline. The CDR3 runs 17 residues. CDR3 coding DNA: TGTGCCATCAGTGAGTCGACTAGCGGGAGTTACACAGATACGCAGTATTTT. It yields the protein CAISESTSGSYTDTQYF.

The chain couples TRBV9 to TRBJ2-3; D gene ambiguous. The CDR3 has 13 amino acids. Germline values: CDR1 SGDLS, CDR2 YYNGEE. The germline V and J ends were trimmed by 4 bases and 5 bases, with 11 bases remaining between them. The chain's CDR3 is CASSTKTGDTQYF. CDR3 coding DNA: TGTGCCAGCAGCACAAAGACTGGAGATACGCAGTATTTT.

This chain uses TRBV14 with TRBJ2-7; maybe TRBD1 (5 bases). The CDR3 loop spans 18 amino acids. V was shortened by 5 bases and J by 4 bases, with 27 bases between the two germline ends. The germline CDR1 and CDR2 sequences are SGHDN and FVKESK. The CDR3 protein is CASSRGSQSLYQRYEQYF. In DNA form, the CDR3 reads TGTGCCAGCAGCAGGGGCTCCCAATCCCTTTATCAGCGATACGAGCAGTACTTC.

This rearrangement joins TRBV6-1 to TRBJ2-7, with D possibly being TRBD2 (7 bases). This CDR3 is 14 amino acids long. CDR1 MNHNS and CDR2 SASEGT come from the germline V gene. Trimming shortened V by 4 bases and J by 4 bases, and 14 bases separated the two germline ends. Here the CDR3 reads CASSGGGLHYEQYF. Written as DNA, the CDR3 is TGTGCCAGCAGTGGGGGGGGGCTTCATTACGAGCAGTACTTC.

The chain has TRBV6-5 and TRBJ1-3; D uncertain. Per germline, CDR1 MNHEY and CDR2 SVGAGI. The CDR3 is made up of 14 amino acids. The V and J ends lost 5 bases and 0 bases respectively, with 8 bases between them. In DNA form, the CDR3 reads TGTGCCAGCAGTAGTACGAGCTCTGGAAACACCATATATTTT. It codes for CASSSTSSGNTIYF.

The chain has TRBV19 and TRBJ1-2; 7 bases align to TRBD1. The germline V gene encodes CDR1 LNHDA and CDR2 SQIVND (reference sequence). CDR3 length equals 13 residues. With 3 bases clipped from V and 6 bases from J, the junction kept 4 bases outside the gene matches. The CDR3 reads CASSITGVDGYTF. Here the CDR3 DNA reads TGTGCCAGTAGTATTACAGGGGTGGATGGCTACACCTTC.

The genes are TRBV19 and TRBJ1-3; D unclear. Germline-derived CDR1 and CDR2 are LNHDA and SQIVND (reference sequence). The CDR3 runs to 14 residues. V lost 6 bases and J 1 base, leaving 10 bases between the germline ends. CDR3 protein: CASRVPGSGNTIYF. As DNA, the CDR3 is TGTGCCAGTAGAGTCCCCGGGTCTGGAAACACCATATATTTT.

The chain uses TRBV5-6 and TRBJ2-3; TRBD2 agrees at 8 bases. The V segment lost 2 bases and the J segment 0 bases; nucleotides outside the gene matches: 14. Germline V gene sequence: CDR1 SGHDT, CDR2 YYEEEE. The CDR3 extends over 19 amino acids. The CDR3: CASSFGLASTFASTDTQYF. For the CDR3, the DNA is TGTGCCAGCAGCTTTGGACTAGCATCAACCTTTGCTAGCACAGATACGCAGTATTTT.

The rearrangement uses TRBV5-1 and TRBJ2-3; D is possibly TRBD2 (6 bases). The CDR3 contains 14 residues. V lost 5 bases, J lost 5 bases, and 15 bases lay in between. Germline CDR1 SGHRS, CDR2 YFSETQ. Written as DNA, the CDR3 is TGCGCCAGCAGTGGCGGGGTCGCGGTAGATACGCAGTATTTT. Translated: CASSGGVAVDTQYF.

V gene TRBV7-6 combines with J gene TRBJ2-2; D unclear. Per the germline V gene, CDR1 is SGHVS and CDR2 is FNYEAQ. The V end was cut by 3 bases, the J end by 5 bases, with 10 bases between. The CDR3 loop spans 14 amino acids. CDR3 residues: CASSFRRSTGELFF. The DNA of the CDR3 is TGTGCCAGCAGCTTCCGGAGATCTACCGGGGAGCTGTTTTTT.

The count of this clone is one. This chain uses TRBV7-2 with TRBJ2-3, with D possibly being TRBD2 (5 bases). CDR1 and CDR2 (germline): SGHTA, FQGNSA. The V gene lost 0 bases and the J gene lost 4 bases, with 11 bases spanning the gap. This CDR3 is 15 amino acids long. The CDR3: CASSLAGSRADTQYF. CDR3 bases: TGTGCCAGCAGCTTAGCAGGGAGTCGGGCAGATACGCAGTATTTT. Filled out from reference TRBV7-2 and TRBJ2-3, the complete variable domain reads GAGVSQSPSNKVTEKGKDVELRCDPISGHTALYWYRQSLGQGLEFLIYFQGNSAPDKSGLPSDRFSAERTGGSVSTLTIQRTQQEDSAVYLCASSLAGSRADTQYFGPGTRLTVL.

This clone was recorded a few times. V gene TRBV7-9 combines with J gene TRBJ2-7; tentative D call: TRBD2 (5 bases). Germline CDR1 SEHNR, CDR2 FQNEAQ (reference sequence). The V and J ends lost 2 bases and 3 bases respectively, with 11 bases between them. The CDR3 is 14 amino acids. CDR3 nucleotides: TGTGCCAGCAGCTTACGAGAGAGCGGCTACGAGCAGTACTTC. It translates to CASSLRESGYEQYF.

The CDR3 loop is CASSQDQGSGTTDTQYF. The CDR3 nucleotides are TGTGCCAGCAGCCAAGATCAAGGTAGCGGGACGACAGATACGCAGTATTTT. V gene TRBV4-2 combines with J gene TRBJ2-3; TRBD2 agrees at 8 bases. Germline V gives CDR1 LGHNA, CDR2 YNFKEQ. The CDR3 covers 17 residues. Unmatched junction bases numbered 8, after V lost 0 bases and J lost 3 bases.

As concerns this clone: One end of the junction varies from germline; a read error may be responsible. The chain uses TRBV14 and TRBJ2-7; perhaps TRBD1 as D (6 bases). Germline V gene data show CDR1 as SGHDN and CDR2 as FVKESK. The CDR3 is 14 amino acids. CDR3 amino acids: CASRQGQSSYEQYF. In DNA form, the CDR3 reads TGTGCCAGCAGACAAGGACAGAGCTCCTACGAGCAGTACTTC.